The subject of this entry is one T cell receptor beta chain. As yet, its antigen is unknown. This CDR3 is built from 13 residues. Germline CDR1 is SGHVS and CDR2 is FNYEAQ. The V segment lost 4 bases and the J segment 5 bases; nucleotides outside the gene matches: 4. This sample was included in a study of blood T cells in healthy people across ages. Study outcomes and limitations: Estimates drawn from one million T cells were deemed to understate diversity.

A second roughly 7 to 11 cycle PCR used barcoded and J-beta primers. TCRdb fed the 5' RACE reads into MiXCR, producing one record per CDR3 protein. Among 1.6 million or so distinct CDR3 sequences listed, almost 35% were seen once. Sequenced: blood. This TCR came from a woman aged 30 to 39 in good health. V is TRBV7-6 and J is TRBJ2-5, with TRBD2 matching 7 bases. DNA for the CDR3: TGTGCCAGCAGCTGGACTAGGATGGAGACCCAGTACTTC. Amino acid sequence: CASSWTRMETQYF.